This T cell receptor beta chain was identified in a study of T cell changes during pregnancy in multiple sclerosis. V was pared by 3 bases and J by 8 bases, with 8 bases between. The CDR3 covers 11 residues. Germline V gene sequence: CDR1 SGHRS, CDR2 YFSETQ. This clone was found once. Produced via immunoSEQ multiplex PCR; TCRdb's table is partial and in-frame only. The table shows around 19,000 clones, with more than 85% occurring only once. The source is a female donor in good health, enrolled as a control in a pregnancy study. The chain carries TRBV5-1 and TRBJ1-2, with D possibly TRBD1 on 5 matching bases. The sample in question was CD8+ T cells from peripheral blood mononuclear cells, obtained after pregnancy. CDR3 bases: TGCGCCAGCAGCTCCGACAGCGGCTACACCTTC. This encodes CASSSDSGYTF.